Ten or more counts support the clone carrying this TCR beta chain. The lymph nodes were axillary draining lymph nodes from breast cancer patients. TCRdb recomputed calls from the multiplex PCR reads with MiXCR, one row per CDR3 protein. Of about 89,000 distinct CDR3 sequences listed, over 25% are singletons. CDR3 length: 16 amino acids. Trimming pared 4 bases from V and 8 bases from J, leaving 21 bases between. Germline V gene sequence: CDR1 SGHTS, CDR2 YDEGEE. The record originates from a study of breast tumors, draining lymph nodes, adjacent tissues. The genes are TRBV5-8 and TRBJ1-4, with no clear D. The sequencing input was axillary lymph node tissue. This receptor was identified in a female donor with breast cancer. Some clones in this sample may be carry-over from other donors' samples. CDR3 bases: TGTGCCAGCAGCCGGGTCTACAGTGTGTTCGGCGAAAAACTGTTTTTT. Protein: CASSRVYSVFGEKLFF.